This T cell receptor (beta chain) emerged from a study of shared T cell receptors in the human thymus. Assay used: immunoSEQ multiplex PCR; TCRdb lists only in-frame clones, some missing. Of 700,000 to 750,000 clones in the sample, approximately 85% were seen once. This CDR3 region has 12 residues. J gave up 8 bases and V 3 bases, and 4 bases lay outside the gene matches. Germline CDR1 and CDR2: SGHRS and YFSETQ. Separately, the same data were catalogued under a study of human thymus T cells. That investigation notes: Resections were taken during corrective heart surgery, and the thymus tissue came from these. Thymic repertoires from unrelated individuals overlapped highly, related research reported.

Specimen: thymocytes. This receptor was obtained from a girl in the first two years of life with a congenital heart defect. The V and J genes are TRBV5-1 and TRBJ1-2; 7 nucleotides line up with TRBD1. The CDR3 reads CASSSTGNGYTF. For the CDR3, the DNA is TGCGCCAGCAGCTCGACAGGGAACGGCTACACCTTC.